The 26 T cell receptor beta chains presented below share a single source sample, sequenced in a study of cytomegalovirus exposure and HLA in healthy donors. Amplification used 60 Vbeta primers and 13 Jbeta primers. This table comes from immunoSEQ multiplex PCR, and its TCRdb copy is limited to in-frame clones, with some not included. The sample has around 93,000 clones; less than 80% are singletons. Sequencing was done on a sample of PBMCs. These receptors were collected from a woman between 40 and 55 years old in good health and CMV-seronegative.

The CDR3: CASSAAARQFF. The CDR3 nucleotides read TGTGCCAGTAGTGCCGCTGCGAGGCAGTTCTTC. The J gene is TRBJ2-1, the V gene TRBV19, with D unresolved. There are 11 residues in the CDR3. CDR1 and CDR2 (germline): LNHDA, SQIVND (reference sequence). Trimming shortened V by 5 bases and J by 12 bases, and 11 bases separated the two germline ends.

V gene TRBV19 combines with J gene TRBJ1-1; no clear D gene. Trimming removed 5 bases from V and 1 base from J, with 23 bases in between. Germline CDR1 is LNHDA and CDR2 is SQIVND (reference sequence). CDR3 length: 18 residues. The CDR3 DNA sequence: TGTGCCAGTAGTCCTTTTATTGTCTCAGCGGCGGCGAACACTGAAGCTTTCTTT. Translated, it gives CASSPFIVSAAANTEAFF.

This clone was recorded once. The V call is TRBV5-1, the J call TRBJ2-2; TRBD2 agrees at 10 bases. The CDR3 covers 18 residues. Germline V lookup: CDR1 SGHRS, CDR2 YFSETQ. V trimming: 5 bases; J trimming: 0 bases; junction bases outside the gene matches: 10. The CDR3 loop is CASRLTGTSASNTGELFF. The CDR3 DNA sequence: TGCGCCAGCAGACTGACCGGGACTAGCGCTTCGAACACCGGGGAGCTGTTTTTT.

The rearrangement joins TRBV6-5 to TRBJ2-6; 9 nucleotides match TRBD1. This CDR3 contains 16 residues. The J segment lost 2 bases and the V segment lost 4 bases, leaving 3 bases of the junction unmatched. Germline loops: CDR1 MNHEY, CDR2 SVGAGI. In DNA form, the CDR3 reads TGTGCCAGCAGTTTCAGACAGGGGGCTGGGGCCAACGTCCTGACTTTC. Protein: CASSFRQGAGANVLTF.

The chain joins TRBV30 to TRBJ2-5; TRBD1 agrees at 10 bases. The DNA end is a closer match to TRBJ2-7, so the J assignment may be wrong. The CDR3 spans 15 residues. In germline, CDR1 is GTSNPN, CDR2 SVGIG (reference sequence). The CDR3 region is CAWSGTGGKDYEQYF. The CDR3 DNA follows: TGTGCCTGGAGTGGGACAGGGGGTAAGGACTACGAGCAGTACTTC.

This chain uses TRBV6-6 with TRBJ2-4, with 8 nucleotides matching TRBD2. V shed 6 bases and J 7 bases; nucleotides not matched to a gene: 8. The CDR3 runs 14 residues. CDR1 is MNHNY and CDR2 is SVGAGI in the germline V gene (reference sequence). The CDR3 nucleotides read TGTGCCAGCAGCTCGGGAGGGATTGAGAACATTCAGTACTTC. Its protein product is CASSSGGIENIQYF.

V usage is TRBV11-3 and J usage is TRBJ2-1; 8 bases are shared with TRBD2. Germline lookup yields CDR1 SGHNT and CDR2 YENEEA. This CDR3 is 15 amino acids long. V shed 5 bases and J 9 bases; nucleotides not matched to a gene: 12. The CDR3 protein is CASSRGGVLRGEQFF. DNA for the CDR3: TGTGCCAGCAGCCGGGGGGGAGTTTTGAGGGGTGAGCAGTTCTTC.

This clone was found once. The CDR3 here is CASSFEQGQGEQYF. The CDR3 DNA sequence: TGTGCCAGCAGTTTCGAACAGGGCCAGGGCGAGCAGTACTTC. V and J are TRBV27 and TRBJ2-7; a possible D gene is TRBD1 (6 bases). The germline V gene encodes CDR1 MNHEY and CDR2 SMNVEV (reference sequence). The CDR3 consists of 14 residues. Trimming left V 3 bases short and J 6 bases short, with 15 bases between.

The CDR3 DNA sequence: TGTGCCAGCAGTTTTTCTAGGCGTAATTCACCCCTCCACTTT. It is translated as CASSFSRRNSPLHF. The rearrangement links TRBV27 to TRBJ1-6; the D is unclear. This CDR3 is built from 14 residues. Trimming removed 3 bases at V and 6 bases at J, with 9 bases between. Germline V gene lookup returns CDR1 MNHEY and CDR2 SMNVEV (reference sequence).

This clone showed up just a few times. The CDR3 spells CAISFGLDTQYF. DNA for the CDR3: TGTGCCATCAGTTTCGGACTAGATACGCAGTATTTT. This chain links TRBV10-3 with TRBJ2-3, with D possibly matching TRBD2 (5 bases). This CDR3 comprises 12 residues. Germline assignment: CDR1 ENHRY and CDR2 SYGVKD. V was cut by 5 bases and J by 5 bases, with 8 bases left in between.

Only one count was recorded for this clone. This chain joins TRBV5-1 and TRBJ2-3; D may be TRBD2 (6 bases). V shed 0 bases and J shed 2 bases, with 16 bases lying between them. Germline-derived CDR1 and CDR2 are SGHRS and YFSETQ. CDR3 size: 17 residues. CDR3 nucleotides: TGCGCCAGCAGCTTGGCCCATACGGGACTGAACACAGATACGCAGTATTTT. Encoded protein: CASSLAHTGLNTDTQYF. Drawing the rest from reference TRBV5-1 and TRBJ2-3, the complete variable domain is KAGVTQTPRYLIKTRGQQVTLSCSPISGHRSVSWYQQTPGQGLQFLFEYFSETQRNKGNFPGRFSGRQFSNSRSEMNVSTLELGDSALYLCASSLAHTGLNTDTQYFGPGTRLTVL.

The V call is TRBV5-1, the J call TRBJ2-6; D ambiguous. The CDR3 runs to 15 residues. The germline V and J ends were trimmed by 4 bases and 4 bases, with 12 bases remaining between them. From germline, CDR1 is SGHRS and CDR2 YFSETQ. The CDR3: CASSPGLSGANVLTF. The CDR3, as DNA: TGCGCCAGCAGCCCGGGTTTGTCGGGGGCCAACGTCCTGACTTTC.

This clone was recorded once. The gene calls are TRBV6-1 and TRBJ2-4; 7 bases align to TRBD2. The CDR3 sequence is 17 residues long. Germline V gene lookup returns CDR1 MNHNS and CDR2 SASEGT. With V trimmed by 2 bases and J by 0 bases, 7 bases remained unmatched. The CDR3 here is CASSERGGGLAKNIQYF. The CDR3 DNA follows: TGTGCCAGCAGTGAAAGGGGCGGGGGTCTAGCCAAAAACATTCAGTACTTC.

The gene calls are TRBV5-4 and TRBJ1-1; D might be TRBD1 (5 bases). The germline CDR1 and CDR2 sequences are SGHNT and YYREEE (reference sequence). Trimming removed 5 bases from V and 0 bases from J, with 20 bases in between. The CDR3 runs 17 residues. The chain's CDR3 is CASSLSWDLTMNTEAFF. The CDR3 DNA reads TGTGCCAGCAGTCTCTCTTGGGACTTAACAATGAACACTGAAGCTTTCTTT.

The V gene is TRBV27, the J gene TRBJ2-6, with TRBD1 matching over 10 bases. V lost 7 bases and J lost 1; bases outside the gene matches: 7. The germline V gene has CDR1 MNHEY and CDR2 SMNVEV (reference sequence). The CDR3 is 17 residues long. The CDR3 DNA reads TGTGCCAGCAATCCGGGACAGGGGAGGTCTGGGGCCAACGTCCTGACTTTC. This translates into CASNPGQGRSGANVLTF.

As to this clone: Other DNA sequences within the sample encode an identical CDR3. This sequence joins TRBV9 and TRBJ2-2; possibly TRBD2 for D (6 bases). Trimming took off 3 bases at V and 5 bases at J, with 11 bases between the two ends. CDR1 and CDR2 from the germline V gene are SGDLS and YYNGEE. This CDR3 region has 14 residues. The CDR3: CASSAGLRTGELFF. The CDR3 DNA is TGTGCCAGCAGCGCGGGACTGCGAACCGGGGAGCTGTTTTTT. The entire variable domain, with the rest obtained from reference TRBV9 and TRBJ2-2, is as follows: DSGVTQTPKHLITATGQRVTLRCSPRSGDLSVYWYQQSLDQGLQFLIQYYNGEERAKGNILERFSAQQFPDLHSELNLSSLELGDSALYFCASSAGLRTGELFFGEGSRLTVL.

The chain carries TRBV9 and TRBJ2-3; no clear D. Germline CDR1 and CDR2: SGDLS and YYNGEE. There are 12 residues in the CDR3. Deletions cut 3 bases from V and 8 bases from J, with 10 bases between. CDR3 nucleotides: TGTGCCAGCAGCGCCAGCGTGGGTACGCAGTATTTT. Residues: CASSASVGTQYF.

The chain carries TRBV10-2 and TRBJ2-1; 9 nucleotides align to TRBD2. CDR3 length equals 18 residues. Germline lookup yields CDR1 WSHSY and CDR2 SAAADI. The junction had 12 bases not matched to a gene; V was cut back by 5 bases and J by 1 base. CDR3 sequence reads: CASSSSEGLAGSYNEQFF. The CDR3 DNA follows: TGCGCCAGCAGTTCCTCAGAGGGCCTAGCGGGATCCTACAATGAGCAGTTCTTC.

This clone turned up a few times. The chain employs TRBV6-5 and TRBJ1-2; perhaps TRBD1 as D (6 bases). Germline loops: CDR1 MNHEY, CDR2 SVGAGI. Trimming pared 6 bases from V and 7 bases from J, leaving 18 bases between. The CDR3 consists of 14 residues. The DNA of the CDR3 is TGTGCCAGCAGAGTCCGGGGGGGCGGTGGTGGCTACACCTTC. It is translated as CASRVRGGGGGYTF.

This clone was found a few times. The chain carries TRBV5-1 and TRBJ1-1; D ambiguous. The CDR3 spans 12 residues. V was clipped by 0 bases and J by 3 bases, with 3 bases between them. In germline, CDR1 is SGHRS, CDR2 YFSETQ. As DNA, the CDR3 is TGCGCCAGCAGCTTGGGAGACACTGAAGCTTTCTTT. This sequence encodes CASSLGDTEAFF.

The V call is TRBV19, the J call TRBJ1-1, with D possibly being TRBD1 (6 bases). Germline-derived CDR1 and CDR2 are LNHDA and SQIVND (reference sequence). V was cut by 3 bases and J by 3 bases, with 17 bases left in between. The CDR3 consists of 16 residues. In nucleotides, the CDR3 is TGTGCCAGTAGTATTGCGGGGGCCCGGGCGTACACTGAAGCTTTCTTT. Translation gives CASSIAGARAYTEAFF.

This clone was found once. V gene TRBV19 combines with J gene TRBJ2-1; weak D call: TRBD2 (6 bases). Germline V CDR1 and CDR2: LNHDA, SQIVND (reference sequence). V lost 0 bases, J lost 4 bases, and 10 bases lay in between. The CDR3 runs 15 residues. The CDR3 nucleotides are TGTGCCAGTAGTATAGAGGCGGGGCCTTACAATGAGCAGTTCTTC. This gives the protein CASSIEAGPYNEQFF. The variable domain in full, completed from reference TRBV19 and TRBJ2-1, reads DGGITQSPKYLFRKEGQNVTLSCEQNLNHDAMYWYRQDPGQGLRLIYYSQIVNDFQKGDIAEGYSVSREKKESFPLTVTSAQKNPTAFYLCASSIEAGPYNEQFFGPGTRLTVL.

This clone was observed a single time. Other nucleotide sequences in the sample specify the same CDR3. The V call is TRBV7-8, the J call TRBJ2-7; D uncertain. Looked up from germline, CDR1 is SGHVS and CDR2 is FQNEAQ. V was trimmed by 10 bases and J by 2 bases, leaving 15 bases between them. CDR3 size: 13 residues. CDR3 DNA sequence: TGTGCCACGCTTGAGCTAGAGCCCTACGAGCAGTACTTC. This codes for CATLELEPYEQYF. Drawing the rest from reference TRBV7-8 and TRBJ2-7, the complete variable domain is GAGVSQSPRYKVAKRGQDVALRCDPISGHVSLFWYQQALGQGPEFLTYFQNEAQLDKSGLPSDRFFAERPEGSVSTLKIQRTQQEDSAVYLCATLELEPYEQYFGPGTRLTVT.

The chain employs TRBV11-2 and TRBJ2-5; 9 bases map to TRBD2. This CDR3 is built from 16 residues. Germline V CDR1 and CDR2: SGHAT, FQNNGV. Trimming cost V 6 bases and J 5 bases; bases outside gene matches: 13. CDR3 DNA: TGTGCCAGCAGTTCCCGGCCAGCGGGAGGTCCCGAGACCCAGTACTTC. Translating gives CASSSRPAGGPETQYF.

V is TRBV5-6 and J is TRBJ2-3; TRBD1 might be the D (7 bases). V dropped 4 bases and J dropped 0 bases, with 15 bases sitting between them. Germline V gene lookup returns CDR1 SGHDT and CDR2 YYEEEE. The CDR3 runs to 16 residues. This CDR3 reads CASSALQGTSTDTQYF. In nucleotides, the CDR3 is TGTGCCAGCAGCGCCTTACAGGGGACTAGCACAGATACGCAGTATTTT.

The chain employs TRBV27 and TRBJ2-3, with 9 nucleotides matching TRBD2. Per germline, CDR1 MNHEY and CDR2 SMNVEV (reference sequence). V was pared by 3 bases and J by 3 bases, with 1 base of the junction left unmatched. The CDR3 is 14 amino acids. The DNA of the CDR3 is TGTGCCAGCAGTTTTAGCGGGAGTACAGATACGCAGTATTTT. Translation: CASSFSGSTDTQYF.